This T cell receptor beta chain was identified in a study of T cell changes during pregnancy in multiple sclerosis. Data came from immunoSEQ multiplex PCR; TCRdb stores just in-frame clones and leaves some out. The repertoire includes about 77,000 clones, more than 85% of them detected once, and just over 2.5% sits in the top ten. The CDR3 sequence is 18 residues long. Germline CDR1 is MGHRA and CDR2 is YSYEKL. With 1 base clipped from V and 5 bases from J, the junction kept 16 bases outside the gene matches. Sequences were derived from peripheral blood, sampled after pregnancy. V is TRBV4-1 and J is TRBJ2-7, with TRBD2 matching 8 bases. The sequence was obtained from a female donor in good health, enrolled as a control in a pregnancy study. The CDR3 DNA sequence: TGCGCCAGCAGCCAAGGGGGACTAGTCGGGCCCCGCGGCGACGAGCAGTACTTC. Translated: CASSQGGLVGPRGDEQYF.